The 8 T cell receptor beta chains listed next were all sequenced from one sample in a study of T cell changes during pregnancy in multiple sclerosis. Data came from immunoSEQ multiplex PCR; TCRdb stores just in-frame clones and leaves some out. The table shows about 45,000 clones, with roughly 92% occurring only once. The sequencing used CD4+ T cells from peripheral blood mononuclear cells, collected in the third trimester of pregnancy. All receptors derive from a female donor with multiple sclerosis, enrolled in a pregnancy study.

CDR3 in DNA: TGTGCCAGCAGTTCTCATTCTGCCAGGGACAATCAGCCCCAGCATTTT. Translating gives CASSSHSARDNQPQHF. This chain uses TRBV27 with TRBJ1-5; D perhaps matches TRBD1 (5 bases). This CDR3 region has 16 residues. CDR1 MNHEY and CDR2 SMNVEV come from the germline V gene (reference sequence). Trimming took off 4 bases at V and 3 bases at J, with 16 bases between the two ends.

CDR3 DNA sequence: TGTGCCAGTAGCCAAATAGTATCTAGGGGGCAGCAGCCCCAGCATTTT. Translation gives CASSQIVSRGQQPQHF. The J gene is TRBJ1-5, the V gene TRBV19, with 7 bases fitting TRBD1. The CDR3 consists of 16 residues. Trimming took 6 bases from V and 7 from J; bases not matched to a gene: 15. The germline V gene encodes CDR1 LNHDA and CDR2 SQIVND (reference sequence).

V gene TRBV28 combines with J gene TRBJ1-4, with D possibly TRBD1 on 5 matching bases. V lost 6 bases, J lost 8 bases, and 19 bases lay in between. The CDR3 covers 15 residues. Germline V gene data show CDR1 as MDHEN and CDR2 as SYDVKM. The CDR3 DNA reads TGTGCCAGCAGACTAAGCGGGGCCGGGGGAGAAAAACTGTTTTTT. It yields the protein CASRLSGAGGEKLFF.

The CDR3 sequence is CASSPPVPFLYEQYF. Here the CDR3 DNA reads TGTGCCAGCTCACCACCGGTCCCTTTCCTATACGAGCAGTACTTC. The chain recombines TRBV18 with TRBJ2-7; D gene uncertain. The CDR3 has 15 amino acids. Germline CDR1 is KGHSH and CDR2 is LQKENI. V was clipped by 0 bases and J by 4 bases, with 13 bases between them.

The chain is built from TRBV29-1 and TRBJ1-2; TRBD1 might be the D (6 bases). V gave up 2 bases and J gave up 7 bases, with 14 bases separating them. Germline assignment: CDR1 SQVTM and CDR2 ANQGSEA. The CDR3 contains 13 residues. The CDR3 sequence is CSVEFLTGFGYTF. CDR3 sequence (DNA): TGCAGCGTTGAATTCCTTACAGGGTTTGGCTACACCTTC.

This chain connects TRBV7-9 to TRBJ1-6, with a tentative D call TRBD1 (5 bases). The CDR3 totals 16 residues. Between the trimmed V and J ends, which lost 1 base and 7 bases, there was a span of 14 bases. Germline assignment: CDR1 SEHNR and CDR2 FQNEAQ (reference sequence). Here the CDR3 DNA reads TGTGCCAGCAGCTTAGGGTCAGGGTTCTACAATTCACCCCTCCACTTT. It specifies CASSLGSGFYNSPLHF.

The chain joins TRBV7-9 to TRBJ2-1, with 13 bases that match TRBD2. CDR3 length: 15 residues. Losses at the gene ends were 5 bases for V and 9 bases for J; bases not matched to a gene: 7. Germline CDR1 SEHNR, CDR2 FQNEAQ (reference sequence). The CDR3 sequence is CASSGGLAGSGEQFF. CDR3 bases: TGTGCCAGCAGCGGGGGACTAGCGGGGTCAGGTGAGCAGTTCTTC. Complete variable domain (other parts from reference TRBV7-9 and TRBJ2-1): DTGVSQNPRHKITKRGQNVTFRCDPISEHNRLYWYRQTLGQGPEFLTYFQNEAQLEKSRLLSDRFSAERPKGSFSTLEIQRTEQGDSAMYLCASSGGLAGSGEQFFGPGTRLTVL.

The chain joins TRBV20-1 to TRBJ2-7; no definite D call. The V end was cut by 5 bases, the J end by 2 bases, with 4 bases between. The germline CDR1 and CDR2 sequences are DFQATT and SNEGSKA (reference sequence). The CDR3 has 10 residues. The CDR3 DNA is TGCAGTGCTGAGGCCTACGAGCAGTACTTC. It yields the protein CSAEAYEQYF.